The sample holds one count of the clone carrying this TCR beta chain. The data are from a study of blood T cell repertoires in COVID-19. At the level of the study: Nucleic acid was either cDNA or gDNA, and it came from T cells, B-cell-depleted T cells, or PBMCs.

The CDR3 runs 13 residues. The V end lost 4 bases, the J end lost 4 bases, and 11 bases lay between the germline ends. Germline V gene lookup returns CDR1 LNHDA and CDR2 SQIVND (reference sequence). TCRdb's copy holds only in-frame clones and misses some; the assay was immunoSEQ multiplex PCR. In the table there are about 310,000 clones, about nine tenths of which are singletons. The sequenced material came from peripheral blood. The V call is TRBV19, the J call TRBJ2-7; D possibly corresponds to TRBD1 (5 bases). The sequence derives from a man aged 18-30 years with active or convalescent COVID-19. The DNA for the CDR3 is TGTGCCAGTAGTACTTCAAGGGGTTACGAGCAGTACTTC. As protein: CASSTSRGYEQYF.